A selection of T cell receptor beta chains follows, all from one sample in a study of cytomegalovirus exposure and HLA in healthy donors. Libraries were prepared by immunoSEQ multiplex PCR; TCRdb keeps only in-frame clonotypes and omits some of them. The sample contains some 100,000 clones, 79% of which appear only once. The material sequenced was PBMCs. The receptors stem from a female donor in good health and CMV-seropositive. Both conserved end residues are part of each CDR3. D genes are given only for firm matches. The size field is filled for only some rows; it gives once, few, many or a size class.

V gene: TRBV18; clone size: -; D gene: TRBD2; J gene: TRBJ2-7; CDR3 DNA: TGTGCCAGCTCCCCGACTAGCGGGAGTTCCTACGAGCAGTACTTC; CDR3 protein: CASSPTSGSSYEQYF
V gene: TRBV10-3; clone size: -; D gene: TRBD1; J gene: TRBJ2-5; CDR3 DNA: TGTGCCATCAGTGACCTAGGACAGGGTCGGGAGACCCAGTACTTC; CDR3 protein: CAISDLGQGRETQYF
V gene: TRBV5-1; clone size: -; D gene: -; J gene: TRBJ1-2; CDR3 DNA: TGCGCCAGCAGCTTGGGTCAGGTCGACTACACCTTC; CDR3 protein: CASSLGQVDYTF
V gene: TRBV5-6; clone size: -; D gene: -; J gene: TRBJ2-3; CDR3 DNA: TGTGCCAGCAGCTTGATCCTCACAGATACGCAGTATTTT; CDR3 protein: CASSLILTDTQYF
V gene: TRBV7-2; clone size: -; D gene: TRBD2; J gene: TRBJ2-4; CDR3 DNA: TGTGCCAGCAGCTCTTCTAGCGGGAGTATGTACATTCAGTACTTC; CDR3 protein: CASSSSSGSMYIQYF
V gene: TRBV6-1; clone size: -; D gene: -; J gene: TRBJ1-3; CDR3 DNA: TGTGCCAGCAGTGAAGAGGGGACAATCGGAAACACCATATATTTT; CDR3 protein: CASSEEGTIGNTIYF
V gene: TRBV7-2; clone size: -; D gene: TRBD2; J gene: TRBJ2-3; CDR3 DNA: TGTGCCAGCAGCTTAGAGGGGACGGGGGGGCCTGATACGCAGTATTTT; CDR3 protein: CASSLEGTGGPDTQYF
V gene: TRBV19; clone size: -; D gene: TRBD1; J gene: TRBJ2-6; CDR3 DNA: TGTGCCAGTGGGGCAGGGGGCGCAACCCCTGGGGCCAACGTCCTGACTTTC; CDR3 protein: CASGAGGATPGANVLTF
V gene: TRBV6-6; clone size: -; D gene: TRBD2; J gene: TRBJ2-1; CDR3 DNA: TGTGCCAGCACTCTCGGAGGACTAGCGGGCAATGAGCAGTTCTTC; CDR3 protein: CASTLGGLAGNEQFF
V gene: TRBV25-1; clone size: -; D gene: TRBD1; J gene: TRBJ1-2; CDR3 DNA: TGTGCCAGCAGTGAATCAGGGGGCTTTAACTATGGCTACACCTTC; CDR3 protein: CASSESGGFNYGYTF
V gene: TRBV5-6; clone size: -; D gene: TRBD1; J gene: TRBJ1-5; CDR3 DNA: TGTGCCAGCAGCGGTTCCTATGACAGGGTCCATCAGCCCCAGCATTTT; CDR3 protein: CASSGSYDRVHQPQHF
V gene: TRBV6-6; clone size: -; D gene: -; J gene: TRBJ1-4; CDR3 DNA: TGTGCCAGCAGCCCCCCGGAGGGGCGCTCGGGTGAAAAACTGTTTTTT; CDR3 protein: CASSPPEGRSGEKLFF
V gene: TRBV7-9; clone size: -; D gene: -; J gene: TRBJ1-3; CDR3 DNA: TGTGCCAGCAGCGAGGCTGGGGCGGGAAACACCATATATTTT; CDR3 protein: CASSEAGAGNTIYF
V gene: TRBV19; clone size: -; D gene: TRBD1; J gene: TRBJ1-1; CDR3 DNA: TGTGCCAGTAGTCCAGCCGGGACAGGGAACACTGAAGCTTTCTTT; CDR3 protein: CASSPAGTGNTEAFF
V gene: TRBV7-8; clone size: -; D gene: TRBD2; J gene: TRBJ2-1; CDR3 DNA: TGTGCCAGCAGCTTAGAGCAGCGGGAGATCTACAATGAGCAGTTCTTC; CDR3 protein: CASSLEQREIYNEQFF
V gene: TRBV6-5; clone size: -; D gene: TRBD1; J gene: TRBJ2-1; CDR3 DNA: TGTGCCAGCAGTTACGGCAGGACAGGGAAGAGGAATGAGCAGTTCTTC; CDR3 protein: CASSYGRTGKRNEQFF
V gene: TRBV6-6; clone size: -; D gene: TRBD2; J gene: TRBJ2-2; CDR3 DNA: TGTGCCAGCAGGCTAGCGGTCCTCGCCGGGGAGCTGTTTTTT; CDR3 protein: CASRLAVLAGELFF
V gene: TRBV7-8; clone size: -; D gene: -; J gene: TRBJ1-2; CDR3 DNA: TGTGCCAGCAGCTCGACAGGCGTCTATGGCTACACCTTC; CDR3 protein: CASSSTGVYGYTF
V gene: TRBV7-9; clone size: -; D gene: TRBD1; J gene: TRBJ2-7; CDR3 DNA: TGTGCCAGCAGCGTCAGACAGGGGAAGGGAAAGGACGAGCAGTACTTC; CDR3 protein: CASSVRQGKGKDEQYF
V gene: TRBV21-1; clone size: -; D gene: -; J gene: TRBJ2-4; CDR3 DNA: TGTGCCAGCAGCAGTCCGGGCGGAGGTCAGGAAGCCAAAAACATTCAGTACTTC; CDR3 protein: CASSSPGGGQEAKNIQYF
V gene: TRBV5-1; clone size: -; D gene: -; J gene: TRBJ2-7; CDR3 DNA: TGCGCCAGCAGCCAACCGGGGAACTACGAGCAGTACTTC; CDR3 protein: CASSQPGNYEQYF
V gene: TRBV4-1; clone size: -; D gene: TRBD1; J gene: TRBJ1-1; CDR3 DNA: TGCGCCAGCTTGGTGGGCCTGGGGGACAGTCACACTGAAGCTTTCTTT; CDR3 protein: CASLVGLGDSHTEAFF
V gene: TRBV6-1; clone size: -; D gene: TRBD2; J gene: TRBJ2-2; CDR3 DNA: TGTGCCAGCAGTGGAGGGACTAGCGGGAGCTTCGCCGGGGAGCTGTTTTTT; CDR3 protein: CASSGGTSGSFAGELFF
V gene: TRBV7-9; clone size: once; D gene: -; J gene: TRBJ1-1; CDR3 DNA: TGTGCCAGCAGTTTCGGAGACACTGAAGCTTTCTTT; CDR3 protein: CASSFGDTEAFF
V gene: TRBV5-6; clone size: -; D gene: -; J gene: TRBJ2-7; CDR3 DNA: TGTGCCAGCAGCCGCCCGGGACAACAGTACGAGCAGTACTTC; CDR3 protein: CASSRPGQQYEQYF
V gene: TRBV5-4; clone size: -; D gene: TRBD1; J gene: TRBJ2-1; CDR3 DNA: TGTGCCAGCAGCTCGGTAGGGACAGTCCCTAGCGAGCAGTTCTTC; CDR3 protein: CASSSVGTVPSEQFF
V gene: TRBV25-1; clone size: -; D gene: -; J gene: TRBJ1-4; CDR3 DNA: TGTGCCAGCAGTGAACCGGACAGCTTCAATGAAAAACTGTTTTTT; CDR3 protein: CASSEPDSFNEKLFF
V gene: TRBV6-5; clone size: -; D gene: TRBD1; J gene: TRBJ2-7; CDR3 DNA: TGTGCCAGCAGCCTACAGGGGGCTCGGGAGCAGTACTTC; CDR3 protein: CASSLQGAREQYF
V gene: TRBV30; clone size: once; D gene: TRBD2; J gene: TRBJ2-7; CDR3 DNA: TGTGCCTGGAGACCTACTGATGGACTAGCGGGGGGGAGCTCCTACGAGCAGTACTTC; CDR3 protein: CAWRPTDGLAGGSSYEQYF
V gene: TRBV5-4; clone size: -; D gene: -; J gene: TRBJ2-7; CDR3 DNA: TGTGCCAGCAGAAAAACCGGGAACTCCTACGAGCAGTACTTC; CDR3 protein: CASRKTGNSYEQYF
V gene: TRBV5-1; clone size: once; D gene: -; J gene: TRBJ1-3; CDR3 DNA: TGCGCCAGCAGCGAGGATGGCCAGTACGAAAACACCATATATTTT; CDR3 protein: CASSEDGQYENTIYF
V gene: TRBV5-1; clone size: -; D gene: TRBD2; J gene: TRBJ2-3; CDR3 DNA: TGCGCCAGCAGCTTGGGAAGGGGGCTAGCGGGAGCAGATACGCAGTATTTT; CDR3 protein: CASSLGRGLAGADTQYF
V gene: TRBV6-5; clone size: -; D gene: TRBD2; J gene: TRBJ2-1; CDR3 DNA: TGTGCCAGCAGTAAACTAGCGGGGGGCATGAGGGAGCAGTTCTTC; CDR3 protein: CASSKLAGGMREQFF
V gene: TRBV5-1; clone size: few; D gene: -; J gene: TRBJ2-2; CDR3 DNA: TGCGCCAGCAGCTCTATGCCTACTGGGGAGCTGTTTTTT; CDR3 protein: CASSSMPTGELFF
V gene: TRBV11-2; clone size: -; D gene: -; J gene: TRBJ2-7; CDR3 DNA: TGTGCCAGCAGCTTAGGCAGGGGCGCGACCTACGAGCAGTACTTC; CDR3 protein: CASSLGRGATYEQYF
V gene: TRBV2; clone size: -; D gene: TRBD2; J gene: TRBJ2-1; CDR3 DNA: TGTGCCAGCAGTGAAGGCGGGAGGCCCACCTACAATGAGCAGTTCTTC; CDR3 protein: CASSEGGRPTYNEQFF
V gene: TRBV4-1; clone size: -; D gene: -; J gene: TRBJ2-1; CDR3 DNA: TGCGCCAGCAGCCAATACCGGGACATAACCAATGAGCAGTTCTTC; CDR3 protein: CASSQYRDITNEQFF
V gene: TRBV5-5; clone size: -; D gene: -; J gene: TRBJ1-5; CDR3 DNA: TGTGCCAGCAGCTTGGCGAGGAGTCAGCCCCAGCATTTT; CDR3 protein: CASSLARSQPQHF
V gene: TRBV5-1; clone size: -; D gene: -; J gene: TRBJ1-1; CDR3 DNA: TGCGCCAGCAGCTTGTCTGGACTCCCCGCCTACCCAGCTTTCTTT; CDR3 protein: CASSLSGLPAYPAFF
V gene: TRBV9; clone size: -; D gene: -; J gene: TRBJ1-6; CDR3 DNA: TGTGCCAGCAGCGTCGACGGACAGTATAATTCACCCCTCCACTTT; CDR3 protein: CASSVDGQYNSPLHF
V gene: TRBV7-2; clone size: -; D gene: TRBD1; J gene: TRBJ1-5; CDR3 DNA: TGTGCCAGCAGCTCCTGGGGGACAGGCAATCAGCCCCAGCATTTT; CDR3 protein: CASSSWGTGNQPQHF
V gene: TRBV27; clone size: -; D gene: TRBD1; J gene: TRBJ2-4; CDR3 DNA: TGTGCCAGCAGTTTACGGGGTCAACCGGGACAGGGGTCAGGAAACAGTCAGTACTTC; CDR3 protein: CASSLRGQPGQGSGNSQYF
V gene: TRBV6-1; clone size: few; D gene: -; J gene: TRBJ2-7; CDR3 DNA: TGTGCCAGCAGTGAAACGCAGGGCCCCCACGAGCAGTACTTC; CDR3 protein: CASSETQGPHEQYF
V gene: TRBV6-4; clone size: -; D gene: -; J gene: TRBJ2-7; CDR3 DNA: TGTGCCAGCAAACCCTCCACAGCATCCTACGAGCAGTACTTC; CDR3 protein: CASKPSTASYEQYF
V gene: TRBV7-9; clone size: -; D gene: -; J gene: TRBJ1-1; CDR3 DNA: TGTGCCAGCAGCTTAGCCTTGAACACTGAAGCTTTCTTT; CDR3 protein: CASSLALNTEAFF